The clone carrying this TCR beta chain appeared many times. Its antigen is as yet unknown. This sample was included in a study of spatial heterogeneity in lung cancer. Study summary: Each unique TCR and UMI combination was seen more than ten times on average in raw reads.

Study outcomes and limitations: In tumors, expanded intratumoral alpha and beta TCR counts tracked mutation counts.

Unique molecular identifiers, one per molecule, were present on every TCR cDNA molecule. TCRdb ran MiXCR on the 5' RACE reads and lists one entry per CDR3 protein. The repertoire consists of fewer than 10,000 distinct CDR3 sequences, with around 5% occurring once and the leading ten covering around a tenth. Trimming removed 0 bases at V and 8 bases at J, with 11 bases between. From germline, CDR1 is SGHRS and CDR2 YFSETQ. CDR3 size: 14 residues. Indicated time point: sample taken at primary tumor resection. Donors were approximately 70 untreated early-stage non-small cell lung cancer patients. Sequenced material: lung tumor tissue, taken at surgery. V gene TRBV5-1 combines with J gene TRBJ1-4; D is uncertain. The receptor's source is a female donor with early-stage non-small cell lung cancer. CDR3 sequence (DNA): TGCGCCAGCAGCTTGGTTGTCGGCGGCGAAAAACTGTTTTTT. Its translation is CASSLVVGGEKLFF.